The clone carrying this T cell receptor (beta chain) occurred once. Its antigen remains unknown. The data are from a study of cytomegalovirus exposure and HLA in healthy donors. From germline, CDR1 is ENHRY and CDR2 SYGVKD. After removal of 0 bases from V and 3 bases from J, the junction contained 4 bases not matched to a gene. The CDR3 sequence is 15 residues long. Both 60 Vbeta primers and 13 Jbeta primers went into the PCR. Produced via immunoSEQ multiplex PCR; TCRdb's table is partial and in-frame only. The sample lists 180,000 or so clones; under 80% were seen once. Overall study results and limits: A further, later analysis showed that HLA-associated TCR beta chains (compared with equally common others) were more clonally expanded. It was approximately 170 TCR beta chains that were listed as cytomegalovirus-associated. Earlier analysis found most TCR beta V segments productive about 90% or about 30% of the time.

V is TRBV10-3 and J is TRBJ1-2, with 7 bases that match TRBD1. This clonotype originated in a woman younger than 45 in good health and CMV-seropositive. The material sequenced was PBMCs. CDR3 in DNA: TGTGCCATCAGTGAGTCTCGCAGGGGGTACTATGGCTACACCTTC. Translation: CAISESRRGYYGYTF.